A selection of T cell receptor beta chains follows, all from one sample in a study of blood T cell repertoires in COVID-19. The table came from immunoSEQ multiplex PCR; TCRdb's copy has only in-frame clones and leaves some out. The repertoire consists of about 170,000 clones, with under 95% occurring once and the leading ten covering around 5%. Sequenced input: peripheral blood. These receptors originate from a man younger than 30 with COVID-19, enrolled during active disease. The CDR3 runs from the conserved cysteine through the conserved F or W. Fields, in order: clone size, V gene, CDR3 protein. Size values are once, few and many counts, or a class for expanded clones, and some rows have none.

-	TRBV11-3	CASSLWAYTEAFF
-	TRBV28	CASSLPGNYGYTF
-	TRBV19	CASSLAGAYNEQFF
-	TRBV7-9	CASSPYGEQFF
-	TRBV5-1	CASSLVVSDEQFF
-	TRBV7-2	CASSITGGSTEAFF
-	TRBV7-9	CASSSNPREKSYNEQFF
-	TRBV29-1	CSVEGTSGYNTGELFF
few	TRBV7-9	CASSLGERTLGNSPLHF
-	TRBV28	CASSFQGFTDTQYF
-	TRBV27	CASSRRQFEANEQFF
-	TRBV10-3	CAISGRPDRGDAETQYF
-	TRBV6-1	CASSEALGRHEQFF
-	TRBV19	CASSIGLALYEQYF
-	TRBV6-5	CASSRRVADAYEQYF
-	TRBV24-1	CATSALRAEDSPLHF
-	TRBV15	CATSTQTGTGYTDTQYF
-	TRBV6-2/TRBV6-3	CASSRDREQPQHF
-	TRBV30	CAWSDRTGGNQPQHF
-	TRBV6-6	CASSDPGTGVSGYTF
-	TRBV7-3	CASSLGLAGGTGELFF
-	TRBV25-1	CASSEWPGSGTDTQYF
once	TRBV16	CASSQSSAGGGPGGYTF
-	TRBV3-1/TRBV3-2	CASSQGVREAEAFF
-	TRBV24-1	CATRGDWNTGELFF
-	TRBV28	CASSLSGQDRETAQHF
-	TRBV28	CATTGEFTDTQYF
-	TRBV5-6	CASSSLSNYRNTEAFF
-	TRBV29-1	CSVSQGNYGYTF
-	TRBV7-2	CASSWVRGTEAFF
-	TRBV11-2	CASSFWTSGRPNNEQFF
-	TRBV4-3	CASSPGQGDYNEQFF
-	TRBV6-4	CASSTNLGEKLFF
-	TRBV6-5	CAITPSGPAEKLLF
-	TRBV24-1	CATSDQQWPGTDTQYF
-	TRBV28	CASSLSETSGRYNEQFF
-	TRBV24-1	CATSDTGTSGRGEQYF
-	TRBV9	CASSERGQGSDYGYTF
-	TRBV11-2	CASSVSGRATYEQYF
-	TRBV7-8	CASSPRGQDYEQYF
-	TRBV5-1	CASRKDSTTGELFF